A few counts support the clone carrying this T cell receptor (beta chain). In the original processing: From reference gene primer amplification, estimates of nucleated cell counts were derived. Assay used: immunoSEQ multiplex PCR; TCRdb lists only in-frame clones, some missing. The V and J calls and clone size are taken from that table; D and trimming were inferred from the DNA. The top ten hold around 7.7% of the sample, which has some 100,000 clones, approximately 90% seen once. This CDR3 region has 17 residues. Trimming removed 2 bases from V and 0 bases from J, with 17 bases in between. CDR1 and CDR2 (germline): MGHRA, YSYEKL. The sample is drawn from a study of blood T cell repertoires in COVID-19. About the study: Sites across the United States, Italy and Spain contributed samples from acute and convalescent COVID-19. PBMCs, B-cell-depleted T cells, or T cells provided the cDNA or gDNA that made up the material.

Sequencing was performed on peripheral blood. The V call is TRBV4-1, the J call TRBJ2-7, with D perhaps matching TRBD2 (5 bases). The source is a human donor in a cohort sampled during active COVID-19. The CDR3 DNA reads TGCGCCAGCAGCCAAAGAGCGGACGGACTGAGCTCCTACGAGCAGTACTTC. As protein: CASSQRADGLSSYEQYF.